This T cell receptor (beta chain) emerged from a study of T cell changes during pregnancy in multiple sclerosis. The data were produced by immunoSEQ multiplex PCR, yet TCRdb's version contains in-frame clones alone and is incomplete. Of 65,000 to 85,000 clones in the sample, 92% are singletons; the top ten hold under 0.3%. The junction had 10 bases not matched to a gene; V was cut back by 3 bases and J by 9 bases. Germline lookup yields CDR1 SGHRS and CDR2 YFSETQ. The CDR3 totals 16 residues. The chain joins TRBV5-1 to TRBJ2-1; 12 bases line up with TRBD2. The receptor comes from a female donor with multiple sclerosis, enrolled in a pregnancy study. Here the sequenced sample was CD4+ T cells from peripheral blood mononuclear cells, taken after pregnancy. As DNA, the CDR3 is TGCGCCAGCAGCTCTCCTAGCGGGAGGGCCCTCGGTGAGCAGTTCTTC. Its protein is CASSSPSGRALGEQFF.